Listed below are T cell receptor beta chains from one sample, sequenced in a study of T cells after yellow fever vaccination. TCRdb ran MiXCR on the 5' RACE reads and lists one entry per CDR3 protein. This sample yields 300,000 to 350,000 distinct CDR3 sequences, of which 3% to 4.5% are seen a single time; less than 25% belongs to the top ten. This material consisted of PBMCs, taken 5 days after the yellow fever booster vaccination. These receptors were obtained from a man aged 18 to 29 who received the YFV17D yellow fever vaccine. Each CDR3 is given with its conserved first and last residue. D genes are given only for firm matches. Clone size is not always given. Where it is, it says once, few, many or a class for expanded clones.

>-|many|TRBV5-1|TRBJ2-3
CASSPTSNADTQYF
TGCGCCAGCAGCCCGACTAGTAACGCAGATACGCAGTATTTT
>TRBD1|-|TRBV5-4|TRBJ2-7
CASSWGQPGEQYF
TGTGCCAGCAGCTGGGGACAGCCGGGCGAGCAGTACTTC
>-|few|TRBV6-1|TRBJ1-1
CASRVGQLNTEAFF
TGTGCCAGCAGAGTAGGACAGCTGAACACTGAAGCTTTCTTT
>-|-|TRBV7-2|TRBJ2-5
CASSTGVNQETQYF
TGTGCCAGCAGCACGGGTGTAAACCAAGAGACCCAGTACTTC
>TRBD2|few|TRBV20-1|TRBJ2-1
CSATDLAGGRYNEQFF
TGCAGTGCTACAGATTTAGCGGGGGGGCGATACAATGAGCAGTTCTTC
>-|many|TRBV15|TRBJ2-1
CATSRDGAYRNEQFF
TGTGCCACCAGCAGAGATGGGGCCTATAGGAATGAGCAGTTCTTC
>TRBD2|few|TRBV29-1|TRBJ2-3
CSVGAGVDTQYF
TGCAGCGTTGGAGCGGGGGTTGACACGCAGTATTTT
>-|-|TRBV21-1|TRBJ1-5
CASSLREPFGQGRGQPQHF
TGTGCCAGCAGCTTGAGAGAACCCTTCGGACAGGGGAGAGGTCAGCCCCAGCATTTT
>-|few|TRBV6-2/TRBV6-3|TRBJ1-2
CASTPTENYGYTF
TGTGCCAGCACCCCGACGGAAAACTATGGCTACACCTTC
>-|many|TRBV19|TRBJ2-3
CASSVRLAGADTQYF
TGTGCCAGTAGTGTGCGACTTGCGGGCGCAGATACGCAGTATTTT
>TRBD2|many|TRBV7-2|TRBJ2-7
CASSLAGSSYEQYF
TGTGCCAGCAGCCTAGCGGGGAGCTCCTACGAGCAGTACTTC
>TRBD1|many|TRBV2|TRBJ2-7
CASSEQGAMYEQYF
TGTGCCAGCAGTGAACAGGGGGCTATGTACGAGCAGTACTTC
>TRBD2|-|TRBV7-7|TRBJ2-2
CASSPLSGGTVAGELFF
TGTGCTAGCAGCCCCCTTAGCGGGGGCACAGTGGCCGGGGAGCTGTTTTTT
>TRBD2|-|TRBV10-3|TRBJ2-7
CAITPDPGRAREQYF
TGTGCCATCACCCCAGACCCGGGGAGGGCTCGGGAGCAGTACTTC
>-|many|TRBV4-3|TRBJ1-4
CASSQDWTALPREKLFF
TGCGCCAGCAGCCAAGATTGGACAGCTCTTCCTCGGGAAAAACTGTTTTTT
>TRBD1|many|TRBV5-1|TRBJ2-2
CASRHPQGTNTGELFF
TGCGCCAGCCGACACCCACAGGGGACGAACACCGGGGAGCTGTTTTTT
>-|few|TRBV7-2|TRBJ2-1
CASSLLGAYNEQFF
TGTGCCAGCAGTTTACTCGGGGCCTACAATGAGCAGTTCTTC
>-|few|TRBV5-1|TRBJ1-4
CASSRTPGSDEKLFF
TGCGCCAGCAGCAGGACCCCGGGTTCCGATGAAAAACTGTTTTTT
>-|-|TRBV7-9|TRBJ2-7
CASSLGEYEQYF
TGTGCCAGCAGCTTGGGAGAGTACGAGCAGTACTTC
>TRBD1|-|TRBV12-3/TRBV12-4|TRBJ2-1
CASSPTPGQGRNEQFF
TGTGCCAGCAGCCCAACTCCGGGACAGGGGAGGAATGAGCAGTTCTTC
>-|many|TRBV5-1|TRBJ2-5
CASSPGGGSQETQYF
TGCGCCAGCAGCCCCGGGGGTGGATCTCAAGAGACCCAGTACTTC
>-|many|TRBV20-1|TRBJ1-2
CSARTPNYGYTF
TGCAGTGCTAGGACACCTAACTATGGCTACACCTTC
>-|-|TRBV10-3|TRBJ2-7
CAMRGSRDRIYEQYF
TGTGCCATGCGGGGCAGCCGGGACAGAATCTACGAGCAGTACTTC
>-|many|TRBV18|TRBJ2-5
CASSPGAGQETQYF
TGTGCCAGCTCTCCAGGGGCAGGGCAAGAGACCCAGTACTTC
>-|-|TRBV6-2/TRBV6-3|TRBJ1-2
CASSYSGLPYGYTF
TGTGCCAGCAGTTACTCCGGGCTGCCTTATGGCTACACCTTC
>-|few|TRBV5-1|TRBJ2-7
CASKDNSYEQYF
TGCGCCAGCAAGGACAACTCCTACGAGCAGTACTTC
>-|few|TRBV18|TRBJ1-1
CASSPLGGSHTEAFF
TGTGCCAGCTCACCTCTCGGGGGCTCGCACACTGAAGCTTTCTTT
>TRBD1|-|TRBV7-8|TRBJ1-1
CASSLRTGNQNTEAFF
TGTGCCAGCAGCTTAAGGACAGGGAATCAGAACACTGAAGCTTTCTTT